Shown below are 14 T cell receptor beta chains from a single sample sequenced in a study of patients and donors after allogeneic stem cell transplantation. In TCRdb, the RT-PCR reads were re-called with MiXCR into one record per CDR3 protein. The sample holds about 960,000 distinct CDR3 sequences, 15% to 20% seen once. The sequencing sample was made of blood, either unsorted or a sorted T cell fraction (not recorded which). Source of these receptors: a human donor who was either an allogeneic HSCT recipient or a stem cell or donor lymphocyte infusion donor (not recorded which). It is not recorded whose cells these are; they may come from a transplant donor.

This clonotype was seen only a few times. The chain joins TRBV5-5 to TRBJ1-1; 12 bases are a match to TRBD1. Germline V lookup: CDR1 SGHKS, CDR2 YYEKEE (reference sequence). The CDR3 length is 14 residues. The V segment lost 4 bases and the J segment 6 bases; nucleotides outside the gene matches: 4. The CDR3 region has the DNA TGTGCCAGCAGCCGGGGACAGGGGGCCGCTGAAGCTTTCTTT. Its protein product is CASSRGQGAAEAFF.

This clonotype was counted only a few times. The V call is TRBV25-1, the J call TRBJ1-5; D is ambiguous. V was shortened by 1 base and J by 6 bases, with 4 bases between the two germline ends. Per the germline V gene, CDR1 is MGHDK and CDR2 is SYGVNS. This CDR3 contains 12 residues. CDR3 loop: CASSESGQPQHF. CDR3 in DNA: TGTGCCAGCAGTGAATCGGGTCAGCCCCAGCATTTT.

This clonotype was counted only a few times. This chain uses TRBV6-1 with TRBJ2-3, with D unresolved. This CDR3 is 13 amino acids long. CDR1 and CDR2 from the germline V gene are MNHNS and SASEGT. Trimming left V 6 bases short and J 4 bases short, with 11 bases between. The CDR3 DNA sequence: TGTGCCAGCAGGAGGTCGGATCCAGATACGCAGTATTTT. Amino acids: CASRRSDPDTQYF.

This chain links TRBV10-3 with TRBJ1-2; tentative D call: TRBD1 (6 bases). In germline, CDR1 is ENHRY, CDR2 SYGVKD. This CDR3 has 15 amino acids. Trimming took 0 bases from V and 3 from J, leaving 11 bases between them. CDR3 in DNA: TGTGCCATCAGTGAGTCGGGGGGGGCGTACTATGGCTACACCTTC. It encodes CAISESGGAYYGYTF.

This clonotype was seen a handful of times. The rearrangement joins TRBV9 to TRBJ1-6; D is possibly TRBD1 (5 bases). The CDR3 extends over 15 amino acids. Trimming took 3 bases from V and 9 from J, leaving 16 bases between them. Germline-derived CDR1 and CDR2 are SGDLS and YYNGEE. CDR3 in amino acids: CASSARDGEVSPLHF. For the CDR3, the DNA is TGTGCCAGCAGCGCCCGGGACGGCGAAGTTTCACCCCTCCACTTT.

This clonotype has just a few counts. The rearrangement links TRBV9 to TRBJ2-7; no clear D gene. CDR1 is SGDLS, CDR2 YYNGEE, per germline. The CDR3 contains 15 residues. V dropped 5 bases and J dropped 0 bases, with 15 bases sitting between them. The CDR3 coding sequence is TGTGCCAGCAGTCTTTCACCGAGGAGCTCCTACGAGCAGTACTTC. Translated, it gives CASSLSPRSSYEQYF. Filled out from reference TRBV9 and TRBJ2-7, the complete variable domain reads DSGVTQTPKHLITATGQRVTLRCSPRSGDLSVYWYQQSLDQGLQFLIQYYNGEERAKGNILERFSAQQFPDLHSELNLSSLELGDSALYFCASSLSPRSSYEQYFGPGTRLTVT.

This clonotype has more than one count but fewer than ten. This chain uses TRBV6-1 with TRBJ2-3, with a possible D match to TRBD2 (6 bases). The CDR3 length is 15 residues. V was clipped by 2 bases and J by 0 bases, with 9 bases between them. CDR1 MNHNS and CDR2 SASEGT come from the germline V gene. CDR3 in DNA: TGTGCCAGCAGTGAATTAGCGGTTAGCACAGATACGCAGTATTTT. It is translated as CASSELAVSTDTQYF.

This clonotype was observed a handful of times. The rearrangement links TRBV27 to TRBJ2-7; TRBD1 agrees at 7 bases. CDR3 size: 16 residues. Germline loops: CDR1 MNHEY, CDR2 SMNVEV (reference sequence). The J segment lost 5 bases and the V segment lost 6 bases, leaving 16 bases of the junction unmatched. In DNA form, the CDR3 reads TGTGCCAGCAGCAACCAAAGGAGACAGGGTGTACACGAGCAGTACTTC. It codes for CASSNQRRQGVHEQYF.

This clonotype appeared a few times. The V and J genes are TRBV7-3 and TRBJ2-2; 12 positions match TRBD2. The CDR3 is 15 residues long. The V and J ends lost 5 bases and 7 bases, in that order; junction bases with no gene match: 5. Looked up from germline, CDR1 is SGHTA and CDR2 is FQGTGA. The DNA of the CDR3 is TGTGCCAGCAGCCCTAGCGGGGGGGCTGGCGGGGAGCTGTTTTTT. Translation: CASSPSGGAGGELFF. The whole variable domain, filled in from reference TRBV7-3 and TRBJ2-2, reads GAGVSQTPSNKVTEKGKYVELRCDPISGHTALYWYRQSLGQGPEFLIYFQGTGAADDSGLPNDRFFAVRPEGSVSTLKIQRTERGDSAVYLCASSPSGGAGGELFFGEGSRLTVL.

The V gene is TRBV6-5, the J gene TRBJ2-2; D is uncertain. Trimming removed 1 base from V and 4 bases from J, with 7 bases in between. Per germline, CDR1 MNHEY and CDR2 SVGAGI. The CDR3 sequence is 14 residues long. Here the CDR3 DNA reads TGTGCCAGCAGTTACTTGCAGCCCACCGGGGAGCTGTTTTTT. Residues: CASSYLQPTGELFF.

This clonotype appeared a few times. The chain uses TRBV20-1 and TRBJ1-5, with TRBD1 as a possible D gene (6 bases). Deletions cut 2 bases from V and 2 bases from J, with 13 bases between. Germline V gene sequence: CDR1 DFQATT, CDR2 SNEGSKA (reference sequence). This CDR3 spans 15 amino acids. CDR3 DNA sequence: TGCAGTGCTAGATATCAGGGGCAAGGCAATCAGCCCCAGCATTTT. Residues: CSARYQGQGNQPQHF.

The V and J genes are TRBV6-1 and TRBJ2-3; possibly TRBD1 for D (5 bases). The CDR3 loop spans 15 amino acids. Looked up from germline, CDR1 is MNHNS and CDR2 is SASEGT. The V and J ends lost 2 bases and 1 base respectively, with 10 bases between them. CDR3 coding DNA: TGTGCCAGCAGTGAAATGGGCAGGGGCACAGATACGCAGTATTTT. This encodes CASSEMGRGTDTQYF.

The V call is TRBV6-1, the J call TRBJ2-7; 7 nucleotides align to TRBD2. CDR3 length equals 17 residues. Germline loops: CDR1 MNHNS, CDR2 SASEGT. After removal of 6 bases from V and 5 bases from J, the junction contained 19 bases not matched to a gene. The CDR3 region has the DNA TGTGCCAGCAGCCGCCAACCGGGACTACCGACCCGGGACGAGCAGTACTTC. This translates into CASSRQPGLPTRDEQYF.

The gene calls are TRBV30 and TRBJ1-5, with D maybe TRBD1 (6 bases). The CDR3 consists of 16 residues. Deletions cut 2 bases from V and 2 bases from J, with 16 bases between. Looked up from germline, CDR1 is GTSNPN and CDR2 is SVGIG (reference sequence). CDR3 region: CAWSSGSTGRNQPQHF. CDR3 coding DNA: TGTGCCTGGAGTTCGGGCTCGACAGGCCGCAATCAGCCCCAGCATTTT.